Shown below are 20 T cell receptor beta chains from a single sample sequenced in a study of blood T cell repertoires in COVID-19. Some clones are missing from TCRdb's copy, which holds only in-frame ones; the method was immunoSEQ multiplex PCR. The table shows roughly 200,000 clones, with around 89% occurring only once. The sequenced sample was peripheral blood. The receptors derive from a middle-aged man with acute or convalescent COVID-19.

V gene TRBV7-2 combines with J gene TRBJ2-3; 7 bases align to TRBD1. J was trimmed by 3 bases and V by 4 bases; bases with no gene match: 7. Germline CDR1 reads SGHTA; CDR2 reads FQGNSA. This CDR3 has 15 residues. The CDR3 is CASSYRQGGTDTQYF. In DNA form, the CDR3 reads TGTGCCAGCAGCTATCGACAGGGTGGGACAGATACGCAGTATTTT.

The gene calls are TRBV29-1 and TRBJ1-2; a weak D match, TRBD1 (6 bases). The CDR3 has 15 residues. The germline gives CDR1 SQVTM, CDR2 ANQGSEA. V dropped 3 bases and J dropped 0 bases, with 14 bases sitting between them. The CDR3 loop is CSVDSTGSTNYGYTF. The CDR3 nucleotides are TGCAGCGTTGATTCCACAGGGTCAACTAACTATGGCTACACCTTC. Complete variable domain (other parts from reference TRBV29-1 and TRBJ1-2): SAVISQKPSRDICQRGTSLTIQCQVDSQVTMMFWYRQQPGQSLTLIATANQGSEATYESGFVIDKFPISRPNLTFSTLTVSNMSPEDSSIYLCSVDSTGSTNYGYTFGSGTRLTVV.

This rearrangement joins TRBV2 to TRBJ2-3, with 8 bases lining up with TRBD1. The germline V gene has CDR1 SNHLY and CDR2 FYNNEI. This CDR3 has 15 amino acids. The ends lost 4 bases at V and 5 bases at J; junction bases unmatched: 8. For the CDR3, the DNA is TGTGCCAGCAGTGGACCAGGGGGCGCGGGAGATACGCAGTATTTT. Translation gives CASSGPGGAGDTQYF. Complete variable domain (other parts from reference TRBV2 and TRBJ2-3): EPEVTQTPSHQVTQMGQEVILRCVPISNHLYFYWYRQILGQKVEFLVSFYNNEISEKSEIFDDQFSVERPDGSNFTLKIRSTKLEDSAMYFCASSGPGGAGDTQYFGPGTRLTVL.

The chain has TRBV6-2 or TRBV6-3 and TRBJ2-7; D is possibly TRBD2 (5 bases). V was cut by 5 bases and J by 2 bases, with 7 bases left in between. CDR1 is MNHEY and CDR2 is SVGEGT in the germline V gene. The CDR3 length is 12 residues. The CDR3, as DNA: TGTGCCAGCAGTGCCGGGACCTACGAGCAGTACGTC. This codes for CASSAGTYEQYV.

The chain recombines TRBV24-1 with TRBJ1-2; the D gene is possibly TRBD1 (6 bases). In germline, CDR1 is KGHDR, CDR2 SFDVKD. V was cut by 0 bases and J by 8 bases, with 9 bases left in between. The CDR3 has 13 residues. The CDR3 sequence is CATSDLGQGGYTF. The DNA of the CDR3 is TGTGCCACCAGTGATTTGGGGCAGGGGGGCTACACCTTC.

The chain combines TRBV28 with TRBJ2-7; 7 nucleotides line up with TRBD1. The trim removed 7 bases at V and 0 bases at J, leaving 6 bases unmatched. The CDR3 is 14 residues long. Germline V gene sequence: CDR1 MDHEN, CDR2 SYDVKM. Written as DNA, the CDR3 is TGTGCCAGCAAGCGGACAGGTAGCTCCTACGAGCAGTACGTC. It specifies CASKRTGSSYEQYV.

There are a few counts of this clone. The rearrangement links TRBV6-1 to TRBJ1-5; possibly TRBD1 for D (6 bases). Germline V gives CDR1 MNHNS, CDR2 SASEGT. This CDR3 is 17 amino acids long. The V end lost 4 bases, the J end lost 7 bases, and 23 bases lay between the germline ends. Here the CDR3 reads CASSAEQGIWVWQPQHF. DNA of the CDR3: TGTGCCAGCAGTGCAGAACAGGGTATATGGGTCTGGCAGCCCCAGCATTTT.

A remark on this clone: The junction differs from germline at one of its ends, possibly a read error. V gene TRBV5-1 combines with J gene TRBJ2-1, with 7 positions matching TRBD2. Germline CDR1 and CDR2: SGHRS and YFSETQ. The length of the CDR3 is 15 residues. The CDR3 DNA reads as TGCGCCAGCAGCTCGGGACTATCCTCCGACAATGAGCAGTTCTTC. Protein sequence: CASSSGLSSDNEQFF.

This chain links TRBV28 with TRBJ1-2; the D is unclear. The germline gives CDR1 MDHEN, CDR2 SYDVKM. The CDR3 spans 14 residues. V lost 3 bases to trimming and J lost 8 bases, with 16 bases between them. CDR3 region: CASSLAPLRRGYTF. The CDR3 DNA is TGTGCCAGCAGTTTGGCCCCCCTTCGGAGGGGCTACACCTTC.

The V call is TRBV9, the J call TRBJ2-5; D possibly corresponds to TRBD1 (6 bases). Trimming stripped 0 bases from V and 5 bases from J, with 14 bases between. This CDR3 is built from 15 residues. Germline CDR1 is SGDLS and CDR2 is YYNGEE. The CDR3 loop reads CASSVAGTTFETQYF. CDR3 nucleotide sequence: TGTGCCAGCAGCGTAGCAGGGACAACATTTGAGACCCAGTACTTC.

The chain is built from TRBV6-5 and TRBJ1-5; tentative D call: TRBD1 (6 bases). The V and J ends lost 6 bases and 2 bases respectively, with 14 bases between them. Germline V CDR1 and CDR2: MNHEY, SVGAGI. The CDR3 totals 15 residues. For the CDR3, the DNA is TGTGCCAGCAGGACCGGGGGGCCGGGCAATCAGCCCCAGCATTTT. This gives the protein CASRTGGPGNQPQHF.

The chain links TRBV3-1 (or the pseudogene TRBV3-2) to TRBJ2-7; 7 nucleotides line up with TRBD1. Unmatched junction bases numbered 10, after V lost 5 bases and J lost 3 bases. The CDR3 length is 15 residues. Germline loops: CDR1 LGHDT, CDR2 YNNKEL (reference sequence). CDR3 in amino acids: CASSTTTGSDYEQYF. CDR3 nucleotide sequence: TGTGCCAGCAGCACGACGACAGGGTCGGACTACGAGCAGTACTTC.

The gene calls are TRBV18 and TRBJ2-1; TRBD2 aligns across 8 bases. The ends lost 3 bases at V and 5 bases at J; junction bases unmatched: 15. Germline V gene sequence: CDR1 KGHSH, CDR2 LQKENI. This CDR3 comprises 18 residues. The DNA for the CDR3 is TGTGCCAGCTCACCCCCACACCGGGCCGGGACTAGGCACAATGAGCAGTTCTTC. This sequence encodes CASSPPHRAGTRHNEQFF.

The chain is built from TRBV7-9 and TRBJ2-3; 7 positions agree with TRBD2. Looked up from germline, CDR1 is SEHNR and CDR2 is FQNEAQ (reference sequence). V dropped 6 bases and J dropped 3; count of bases not matched to a gene: 12. The length of the CDR3 is 16 residues. The CDR3 sequence: CASSSTGLVETDTQYF. CDR3 bases: TGTGCCAGCAGTTCTACCGGACTAGTGGAGACAGATACGCAGTATTTT.

The rearrangement links TRBV19 to TRBJ2-1, with TRBD1 identical over 9 bases. The V segment lost 4 bases and the J segment 5 bases; nucleotides outside the gene matches: 12. The CDR3 is made up of 17 amino acids. CDR1 is LNHDA, CDR2 SQIVND, per germline (reference sequence). The CDR3 nucleotides read TGTGCCAGTAGTACGGGACAGGGTCAATTGAAAGACAATGAGCAGTTCTTC. Encoded protein: CASSTGQGQLKDNEQFF.

The chain carries TRBV14 and TRBJ2-1; the D gene is possibly TRBD1 (5 bases). Per the germline V gene, CDR1 is SGHDN and CDR2 is FVKESK. Trimming left V 6 bases short and J 2 bases short, with 17 bases between. The CDR3 covers 16 residues. The CDR3 DNA reads TGTGCCAGCAGTCCGTCGGCAGGGCGTCCCTACAATGAGCAGTTCTTC. It specifies CASSPSAGRPYNEQFF.

The rearrangement joins TRBV5-5 to TRBJ2-6, with 7 bases aligning to TRBD1. From germline, CDR1 is SGHKS and CDR2 YYEKEE (reference sequence). J gave up 4 bases and V 3 bases, and 4 bases lay outside the gene matches. This CDR3 has 15 amino acids. CDR3 in DNA: TGTGCCAGCAGCTCCACAGGGGTAGGGGCCAACGTCCTGACTTTC. Its protein is CASSSTGVGANVLTF.

This clone is a singleton in its sample. This rearrangement joins TRBV28 to TRBJ2-7, with 8 positions matching TRBD1. CDR3 length: 15 residues. Germline V gene sequence: CDR1 MDHEN, CDR2 SYDVKM. The ends lost 5 bases at V and 3 bases at J; junction bases unmatched: 9. CDR3 region: CASSPPTGVRYEQYF. The CDR3 DNA follows: TGTGCCAGCAGTCCACCGACAGGGGTCCGCTACGAGCAGTACTTC.

To note about this clone: Other nucleotide sequences from this sample produce the same CDR3. This chain links TRBV19 with TRBJ1-5, with a tentative D call TRBD1 (5 bases). CDR1 is LNHDA and CDR2 is SQIVND in the germline V gene (reference sequence). The CDR3 runs to 12 residues. Trimming took 6 bases from V and 4 from J, leaving 7 bases between them. The CDR3 protein is CASSQGNQPQHF. The CDR3 DNA sequence: TGTGCCAGTAGCCAGGGAAATCAGCCCCAGCATTTT.

In this sample, this clone turned up once. V gene TRBV4-3 combines with J gene TRBJ2-2; D unclear. The CDR3 is made up of 14 amino acids. Per germline, CDR1 LGHNA and CDR2 YSLEER. The V gene lost 1 base and the J gene lost 9 bases, with 12 bases spanning the gap. The CDR3: CASSQAGEARELFF. For the CDR3, the DNA is TGCGCCAGCAGCCAAGCTGGAGAAGCCCGGGAGCTGTTTTTT.